What follows are 25 T cell receptor beta chains derived from one specimen sequenced in a study of cytomegalovirus exposure and HLA in healthy donors (dated by TCRdb to the late 2010s). Libraries were built with the immunoSEQ multiplex PCR assay. A mixture of 60 forward primers for TCR Vbeta segments and 13 reverse primers for TCR Jbeta segments was used in the multiplex PCR. TCRdb holds this immuneACCESS table with in-frame rearrangements only. Some clones are missing; in checked studies, unresolved V genes explain under half, and the rest has no known cause. The sample table shows 170,000 or so clones, and more than 80% are seen once. Of the sample, more than 4% falls within the top ten clones. The sample consisted of PBMCs. The receptors derive from a man younger than 35 in good health and CMV-seronegative.

The chain carries TRBV30 and TRBJ2-7; possible D gene TRBD2, 6 bases. This CDR3 contains 12 residues. Trimming removed 5 bases from V and 5 bases from J, with 13 bases in between. Germline CDR1 and CDR2: GTSNPN and SVGIG (reference sequence). CDR3 coding DNA: TGTGCCTGGGGGGAGGCTTCCCACGAGCAGTACTTC. Protein product: CAWGEASHEQYF.

The chain joins TRBV14 to TRBJ1-2, with 11 bases that match TRBD1. The CDR3 is made up of 15 amino acids. From germline, CDR1 is SGHDN and CDR2 FVKESK. V was clipped by 3 bases and J by 5 bases; unmatched bases: 5. CDR3 bases: TGTGCCAGCAGCCATGGGACAGGGGGGATTTATGGCTACACCTTC. This sequence encodes CASSHGTGGIYGYTF. Complete variable domain (other parts from reference TRBV14 and TRBJ1-2): EAGVTQFPSHSVIEKGQTVTLRCDPISGHDNLYWYRRVMGKEIKFLLHFVKESKQDESGMPNNRFLAERTGGTYSTLKVQPAELEDSGVYFCASSHGTGGIYGYTFGSGTRLTVV.

The chain carries TRBV5-8 and TRBJ1-5, with 9 bases matching TRBD1. J was trimmed by 7 bases and V by 4 bases; bases with no gene match: 6. This CDR3 comprises 14 residues. Germline V lookup: CDR1 SGHTS, CDR2 YDEGEE. This chain's CDR3 is CASSLGTGPQPQHF. The CDR3 nucleotides read TGTGCCAGCAGCCTTGGGACAGGGCCCCAGCCCCAGCATTTT.

The chain links TRBV30 to TRBJ2-1; TRBD2 aligns across 13 bases. V lost 8 bases to trimming and J lost 0 bases; unmatched junction nucleotides: 7. CDR3 length equals 16 residues. Per germline, CDR1 GTSNPN and CDR2 SVGIG (reference sequence). As DNA, the CDR3 is TGTGCCCGGACTAGCGGGAGACTAAGCTCCTACAATGAGCAGTTCTTC. Amino acid sequence: CARTSGRLSSYNEQFF.

The chain joins TRBV5-1 to TRBJ2-7; 10 nucleotides agree with TRBD1. The J segment lost 5 bases and the V segment lost 4 bases, leaving 12 bases of the junction unmatched. Per the germline V gene, CDR1 is SGHRS and CDR2 is YFSETQ. This CDR3 spans 16 amino acids. The CDR3 region is CASSPPTGTGVNEQYF. CDR3 nucleotides: TGCGCCAGCAGCCCGCCCACCGGGACAGGGGTTAACGAGCAGTACTTC.

The CDR3 spells CAISESGPRGDSPLHF. The CDR3 DNA reads as TGTGCCATCAGTGAGTCAGGACCCAGGGGAGATTCACCCCTCCACTTT. The chain carries TRBV10-3 and TRBJ1-6; tentatively, D is TRBD1 (6 bases). Germline V gene data show CDR1 as ENHRY and CDR2 as SYGVKD. The CDR3 is 16 amino acids. V was trimmed by 0 bases and J by 8 bases, leaving 14 bases between them.

The rearrangement links TRBV5-1 to TRBJ2-5; D is possibly TRBD2 (6 bases). The J call may be wrong; the DNA end is better matched by TRBJ2-7. Germline loops: CDR1 SGHRS, CDR2 YFSETQ. The CDR3 is 14 residues long. In DNA, the CDR3 is TGCGCCAGCAGCTTTCTATCGGGGGACTACGAGCAGTACTTC. This gives the protein CASSFLSGDYEQYF.

This clone occurred once. The rearrangement joins TRBV10-1 to TRBJ2-3, with 11 positions matching TRBD2. CDR3 length equals 14 residues. V was pared by 2 bases and J by 5 bases, with 0 bases of the junction left unmatched. CDR1 WNHNN and CDR2 SYGVQD come from the germline V gene (reference sequence). The CDR3 reads CASSETSGGDTQYF. DNA of the CDR3: TGCGCCAGCAGTGAGACTAGCGGGGGAGATACGCAGTATTTT.

The chain recombines TRBV2 with TRBJ1-5; D unresolved. CDR1 and CDR2 (germline): SNHLY, FYNNEI. Trimming took 4 bases from V and 5 from J, leaving 12 bases between them. The CDR3 runs to 14 residues. CDR3 bases: TGTGCCAGCAGTGCATTCTCGGGAGATCAGCCCCAGCATTTT. It yields the protein CASSAFSGDQPQHF.

The chain carries TRBV27 and TRBJ2-7; 8 bases map to TRBD1. This CDR3 is 13 amino acids long. Germline CDR1 is MNHEY and CDR2 is SMNVEV (reference sequence). After removal of 3 bases from V and 3 bases from J, the junction contained 1 base not matched to a gene. This CDR3 is CASSFGQGYEQYF. The CDR3, as DNA: TGTGCCAGCAGTTTCGGACAGGGCTACGAGCAGTACTTC.

This clone was counted a single time. The chain carries TRBV20-1 and TRBJ2-4; TRBD2 might be the D (6 bases). The germline gives CDR1 DFQATT, CDR2 SNEGSKA (reference sequence). There are 11 residues in the CDR3. V was clipped by 5 bases and J by 8 bases, with 10 bases between them. The CDR3 DNA sequence: TGCAGTGCTCCATGGGGGGACATTCAGTACTTC. Its translation is CSAPWGDIQYF.

CDR3 sequence reads: CASSLMPLAGGSTDTQYF. CDR3 in DNA: TGTGCCAGCAGCTTGATGCCCCTAGCGGGAGGCAGCACAGATACGCAGTATTTT. The V and J genes are TRBV7-8 and TRBJ2-3, with 11 nucleotides matching TRBD2. The CDR3 totals 18 residues. Per the germline V gene, CDR1 is SGHVS and CDR2 is FQNEAQ. V shed 3 bases and J 0 bases; nucleotides not matched to a gene: 8.

Written as DNA, the CDR3 is TGCAGCGTTAGGACAGGGGGTGGCACTGAAGCTTTCTTT. Its protein product is CSVRTGGGTEAFF. The V call is TRBV29-1, the J call TRBJ1-1, with 10 bases fitting TRBD1. Germline values: CDR1 SQVTM, CDR2 ANQGSEA. V trimming: 5 bases; J trimming: 4 bases; junction bases outside the gene matches: 4. The CDR3 runs 13 residues. The full variable domain, in which reference TRBV29-1 and TRBJ1-1 provide the parts outside the CDR3, is SAVISQKPSRDICQRGTSLTIQCQVDSQVTMMFWYRQQPGQSLTLIATANQGSEATYESGFVIDKFPISRPNLTFSTLTVSNMSPEDSSIYLCSVRTGGGTEAFFGQGTRLTVV.

The CDR3 nucleotides read TGTGCCAGCAGCCCTAGCGAACCGGCCGAGCCATCGCCCCAGCATTTT. Protein sequence: CASSPSEPAEPSPQHF. The chain is built from TRBV2 and TRBJ1-5, with D unclear. Germline values: CDR1 SNHLY, CDR2 FYNNEI. This CDR3 is 16 amino acids long. V was trimmed by 6 bases and J by 9 bases, leaving 24 bases between them. The whole variable domain, remainder taken from reference TRBV2 and TRBJ1-5, is EPEVTQTPSHQVTQMGQEVILRCVPISNHLYFYWYRQILGQKVEFLVSFYNNEISEKSEIFDDQFSVERPDGSNFTLKIRSTKLEDSAMYFCASSPSEPAEPSPQHFGDGTRLSIL.

This sequence joins TRBV6-5 and TRBJ1-1, with a possible D match to TRBD1 (6 bases). CDR3 length equals 12 residues. With 8 bases removed from V and 7 bases from J, the gap between germline ends came to 14 bases. From germline, CDR1 is MNHEY and CDR2 SVGAGI. CDR3 sequence (DNA): TGTGCCAGCGACCGGGGGGCAAATGAAGCTTTCTTT. Encoded protein: CASDRGANEAFF.

This clone was picked up one time. This rearrangement joins TRBV18 to TRBJ2-1, with 9 bases matching TRBD2. CDR1 and CDR2 from the germline V gene are KGHSH and LQKENI. This CDR3 spans 18 amino acids. Losses at the gene ends were 4 bases for V and 7 bases for J; bases not matched to a gene: 17. This CDR3 reads CASSLPTFAGGSRNEQFF. CDR3 in DNA: TGTGCCAGCTCACTCCCGACCTTTGCGGGAGGGTCTAGGAATGAGCAGTTCTTC. Full variable domain (missing parts from reference TRBV18 and TRBJ2-1): NAGVMQNPRHLVRRRGQEARLRCSPMKGHSHVYWYRQLPEEGLKFMVYLQKENIIDESGMPKERFSAEFPKEGPSILRIQQVVRGDSAAYFCASSLPTFAGGSRNEQFFGPGTRLTVL.

This chain connects TRBV9 to TRBJ2-1; D perhaps matches TRBD2 (6 bases). With 3 bases removed from V and 5 bases from J, the gap between germline ends came to 15 bases. Per the germline V gene, CDR1 is SGDLS and CDR2 is YYNGEE. The CDR3 totals 15 residues. The DNA for the CDR3 is TGTGCCAGCAGCGAAAGGGGCGGGGACCACAATGAGCAGTTCTTC. Translated: CASSERGGDHNEQFF.

The chain carries TRBV11-3 and TRBJ2-2; D is perhaps TRBD2 (6 bases). The length of the CDR3 is 15 residues. Germline V gene data show CDR1 as SGHNT and CDR2 as YENEEA. V was shortened by 3 bases and J by 1 base, with 9 bases between the two germline ends. This CDR3 is CASSFGGGNTGELFF. Written as DNA, the CDR3 is TGTGCCAGCAGCTTCGGGGGAGGGAACACCGGGGAGCTGTTTTTT. Based on the CDR3 plus reference TRBV11-3 and TRBJ2-2, the full variable domain is EAGVVQSPRYKIIEKKQPVAFWCNPISGHNTLYWYLQNLGQGPELLIRYENEEAVDDSQLPKDRFSAERLKGVDSTLKIQPAELGDSAVYLCASSFGGGNTGELFFGEGSRLTVL.

The chain uses TRBV9 and TRBJ2-2; 11 bases agree with TRBD1. J gave up 5 bases and V 3 bases, and 3 bases lay outside the gene matches. The V gene's germline CDR1 is SGDLS and CDR2 YYNGEE. CDR3 length: 15 residues. The CDR3 protein is CASSAGTGGTGELFF. As DNA, the CDR3 is TGTGCCAGCAGCGCCGGGACAGGGGGTACCGGGGAGCTGTTTTTT.

This rearrangement joins TRBV5-1 to TRBJ2-1; D is possibly TRBD2 (5 bases). Germline CDR1 and CDR2: SGHRS and YFSETQ. Trimming pared 0 bases from V and 3 bases from J, leaving 13 bases between. This CDR3 contains 16 residues. This CDR3 reads CASSLASGISYNEQFF. CDR3 sequence (DNA): TGCGCCAGCAGCTTGGCGAGCGGCATTAGCTACAATGAGCAGTTCTTC.

The chain links TRBV13 to TRBJ2-7; TRBD2 agrees at 10 bases. The CDR3 consists of 17 residues. In germline, CDR1 is PRHDT, CDR2 FYEKMQ (reference sequence). J gave up 0 bases and V 2 bases, and 7 bases lay outside the gene matches. This chain's CDR3 is CASSLRLAGVSSYEQYF. Here the CDR3 DNA reads TGTGCCAGCAGCTTACGGCTAGCGGGGGTGAGCTCCTACGAGCAGTACTTC.

This chain uses TRBV4-1 with TRBJ2-2; D is perhaps TRBD2 (6 bases). V lost 2 bases and J lost 8, with 21 bases in between. Germline CDR1 is MGHRA and CDR2 is YSYEKL. The CDR3 runs to 17 residues. The CDR3 loop reads CASSQRSGEYVVGELFF. The CDR3 nucleotides read TGCGCCAGCAGCCAAAGGTCGGGGGAATATGTAGTGGGGGAGCTGTTTTTT.

The chain couples TRBV7-2 to TRBJ2-7, with D perhaps matching TRBD2 (5 bases). Trimming removed 5 bases at V and 0 bases at J, with 20 bases between. The CDR3 sequence is 17 residues long. The germline gives CDR1 SGHTA, CDR2 FQGNSA. The CDR3 sequence is CASSASLSGLSSYEQYF. The CDR3 region has the DNA TGTGCCAGCAGCGCTTCCCTAAGCGGATTAAGCTCCTACGAGCAGTACTTC.

V gene TRBV6-6 combines with J gene TRBJ1-1; tentative D call: TRBD1 (6 bases). The CDR3 spans 12 residues. V shed 6 bases and J shed 6 bases, with 11 bases lying between them. CDR1 and CDR2 (germline): MNHNY, SVGAGI (reference sequence). The CDR3: CASSTGFAEAFF. The CDR3 nucleotides are TGTGCCAGCAGCACAGGGTTCGCTGAAGCTTTCTTT.

The rearrangement uses TRBV11-2 and TRBJ1-4, with TRBD1 matching 8 bases. The length of the CDR3 is 15 residues. After removal of 5 bases from V and 1 base from J, the junction contained 3 bases not matched to a gene. Germline V gene sequence: CDR1 SGHAT, CDR2 FQNNGV. The CDR3 loop reads CASSPGQGTNEKLFF. As DNA, the CDR3 is TGTGCCAGCAGCCCAGGACAGGGAACTAATGAAAAACTGTTTTTT.